This entry describes one TCR beta chain. What it binds is not known. The data are from a study of vaccination and CD4 T cells after COVID-19. Turning to the study itself: Investigators took post-vaccine samples a median about 65 days after dose two, within a range of 14 to 241.

Stated treatment: roughly ten-day PBMC culture with coronavirus spike peptide pools or control peptides (ViraFEST assay). For ViraFEST, peptide pools expanded antigen-specific T cells, after which the TCRs were sequenced. Overall study findings and caveats: Reactive clone data from convalescent patients indicated a median of about 90% appearing only post-vaccination.

This CDR3 is 13 amino acids long. V was pared by 4 bases and J by 5 bases, with 9 bases between. Per germline, CDR1 SGHTA and CDR2 FQGNSA. Once obtained from cultured CD4+ T cells, the DNA was sequenced using the Oncomine TCR Beta short-read assay. TCRdb itself ran the PCR reads through MiXCR, one entry per CDR3 protein. The sample consists of fewer than 15,000 distinct CDR3 sequences, roughly two thirds of them appearing once. Sequencing used CD4+ T cells from blood, cultured in vitro. The sequence was obtained from a human donor who had recovered from COVID-19. V and J are TRBV7-2 and TRBJ1-5, with a possible D match to TRBD1 (6 bases). CDR3: CASSYYRDQPQHF. In DNA, the CDR3 is TGTGCCAGCAGCTACTACAGGGATCAGCCCCAGCATTTT.